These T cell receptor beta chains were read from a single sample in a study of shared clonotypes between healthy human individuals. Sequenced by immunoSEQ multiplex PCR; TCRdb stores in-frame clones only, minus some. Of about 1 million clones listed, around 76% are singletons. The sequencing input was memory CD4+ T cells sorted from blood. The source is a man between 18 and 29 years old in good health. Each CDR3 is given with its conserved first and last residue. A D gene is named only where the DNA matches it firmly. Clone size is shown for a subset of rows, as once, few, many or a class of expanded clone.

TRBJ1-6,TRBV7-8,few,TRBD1,TGTGCCAGCAGCTTAGCCAGGGGGCCCTCACCCCTCCACTTT,CASSLARGPSPLHF
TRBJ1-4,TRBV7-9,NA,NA,TGTGCCAGCAGCTTAGGGACAAAAGCAACTAATGAAAAACTGTTTTTT,CASSLGTKATNEKLFF
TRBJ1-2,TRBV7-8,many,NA,TGTGCCAGCAGCTTATCGGGCAGCTGGGGCTACACCTTC,CASSLSGSWGYTF
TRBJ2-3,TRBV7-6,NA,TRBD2,TGTGCCAGCAGCTTAGAGTGGACTAGCTGGGGAGATACGCAGTATTTT,CASSLEWTSWGDTQYF
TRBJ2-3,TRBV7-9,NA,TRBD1,TGTGCCAGCAGCTTAGCAAACAGGGGAAGCACAGATACGCAGTATTTT,CASSLANRGSTDTQYF
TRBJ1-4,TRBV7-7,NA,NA,TGTGCTAGCAGCTTAGGGGAGCGTGAAAAACTGTTTTTT,CASSLGEREKLFF
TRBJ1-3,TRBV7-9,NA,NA,TGTGCCAGCAGCCGGTTCGGGGACCCCTTATCCCGCTCTGGAAACACCATATATTTT,CASSRFGDPLSRSGNTIYF
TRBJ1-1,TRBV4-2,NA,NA,TGTGCCAGCAGCCAAGCGAAGGGCGGGAACACTGAAGCTTTCTTT,CASSQAKGGNTEAFF
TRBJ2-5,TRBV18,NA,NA,TGTGCCAGCTCACCACCGGGCAGGGGTAGAGAAGGGACCCAGTACTTC,CASSPPGRGREGTQYF
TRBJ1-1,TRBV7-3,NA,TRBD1,TGTGCCAGCAGCCGAGGGACAGGGAGGAACACTGAAGCTTTCTTT,CASSRGTGRNTEAFF
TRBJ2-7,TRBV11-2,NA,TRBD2,TGTGCCAGCACCTTCAGCGGGAGCCGCCACGAGCAGTACTTC,CASTFSGSRHEQYF
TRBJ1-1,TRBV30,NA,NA,TGTGCCTGGAGTAGGGTCGGCTGGGCTGAAGCTTTCTTT,CAWSRVGWAEAFF
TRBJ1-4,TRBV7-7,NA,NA,TGTGCTAGGATAGGGGAACAGGGCACGGAGATATTTTTT,CARIGEQGTEIFF
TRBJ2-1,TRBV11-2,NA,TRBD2,TGTGCCAGCAGCCCGGGTAGCGGGGGGGCTGGTGAGCAGTTCTTC,CASSPGSGGAGEQFF
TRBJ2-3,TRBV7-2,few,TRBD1,TGTGCCAGTAGAAGGACAGGGGGGACAGATACGCAGTATTTT,CASRRTGGTDTQYF
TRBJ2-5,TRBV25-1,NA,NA,TGTGCCAGCAGCCCAAAGGGGGGGGGCGCAGAGACCCAGTACTTC,CASSPKGGGAETQYF
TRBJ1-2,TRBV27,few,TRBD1,TGTGCCAGCAGGTCCTTAGGACAGGGCTATGGCTACACCTTC,CASRSLGQGYGYTF
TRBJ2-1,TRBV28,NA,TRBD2,TGTGCCAGCGCTCCGGGACTAGCGGGGTACAATGAGCAGTTCTTC,CASAPGLAGYNEQFF
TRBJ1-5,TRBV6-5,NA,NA,TGTGCCAGCAGTTACGTGGCAAATCAGCCCCAGCATTTT,CASSYVANQPQHF
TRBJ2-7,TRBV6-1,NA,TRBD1,TGTGCCAGCACCTATGACAGGGCTCCCTACGAGCAGTACTTC,CASTYDRAPYEQYF
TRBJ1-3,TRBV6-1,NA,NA,TGTGCCAGCAGTGTTTCGGGAAACACCATATATTTT,CASSVSGNTIYF
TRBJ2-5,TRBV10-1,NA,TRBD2,TGCGCCAGCGAGCCTCTAGCGGGGAGGGTCCAAGAGACCCAGTACTTC,CASEPLAGRVQETQYF
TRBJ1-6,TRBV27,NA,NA,TGTGCCAGCAGTTTGGTGAGGGTAAATTCACCCCTCCACTTT,CASSLVRVNSPLHF
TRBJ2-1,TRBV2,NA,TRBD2,TGTGCCAGCAGGTGGGGACTAGCGGGTTACAATGAGCAGTTCTTC,CASRWGLAGYNEQFF
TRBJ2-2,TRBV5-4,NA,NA,TGTGCCAGCAGCTTGGCCGGTCCCGGGGAGCTGTTTTTT,CASSLAGPGELFF
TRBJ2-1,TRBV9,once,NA,TGTGCCAGCAGCCCCGGGACTTTCACCTACAATGAGCAGTTCTTC,CASSPGTFTYNEQFF
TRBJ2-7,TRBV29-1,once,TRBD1,TGCAGCGTCTGGACAGGGGGGAGTTACGAGCAGTACTTC,CSVWTGGSYEQYF
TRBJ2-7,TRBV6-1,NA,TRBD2,TGTGCCAGCAGTGATCTACTAGCGGGGGCCTACGAGCAGTACTTC,CASSDLLAGAYEQYF
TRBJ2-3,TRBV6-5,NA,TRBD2,TGTGCCAGCAGGTCTGCGGGAGGGGCAAAGAATACGCAGTATTTT,CASRSAGGAKNTQYF
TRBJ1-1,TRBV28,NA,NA,TGTGCCACCTCATCTAGCGCGCCTTTGAACACTGAAGCTTTCTTT,CATSSSAPLNTEAFF
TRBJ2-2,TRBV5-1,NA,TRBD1,TGCGCCAGCAGCTTGGGGCAGGGGGTGTCGACCGGGGAGCTGTTTTTT,CASSLGQGVSTGELFF
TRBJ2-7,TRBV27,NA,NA,TGTGCCAGCAGTCTGGACAGCCGTAATCCCTACGAGCAGTACTTC,CASSLDSRNPYEQYF
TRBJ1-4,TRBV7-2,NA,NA,TGTGCCAGCAGCTTAGGCCTAGGGCTTAATGAAAAACTGTTTTTT,CASSLGLGLNEKLFF
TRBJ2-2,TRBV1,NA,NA,TGCACCAGCAGCCCGCCCATAAGTGCCACAGGGAAGATGGCCGGGGAGCTGTTTTTT,CTSSPPISATGKMAGELFF
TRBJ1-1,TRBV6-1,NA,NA,TGTGCCAGCAGTGGCCGGGACTCCTTGTTGGGTGAAGCTTTCTTT,CASSGRDSLLGEAFF